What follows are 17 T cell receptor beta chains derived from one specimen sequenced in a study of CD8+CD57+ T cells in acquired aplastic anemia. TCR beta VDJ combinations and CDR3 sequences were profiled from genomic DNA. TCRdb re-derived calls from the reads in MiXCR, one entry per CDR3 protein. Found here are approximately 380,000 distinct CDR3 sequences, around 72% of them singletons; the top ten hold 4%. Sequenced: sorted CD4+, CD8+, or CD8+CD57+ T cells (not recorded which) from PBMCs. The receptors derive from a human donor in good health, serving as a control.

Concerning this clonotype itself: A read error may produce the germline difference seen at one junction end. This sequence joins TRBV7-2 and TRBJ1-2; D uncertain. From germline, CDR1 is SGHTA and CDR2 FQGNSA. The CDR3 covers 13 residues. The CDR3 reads CASSLGGNSRHHF. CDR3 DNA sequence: TGTGCCAGCAGCTTAGGCGGGAACTCACGCCACCACTTT. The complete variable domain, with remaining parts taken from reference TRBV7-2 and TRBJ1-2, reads GAGVSQSPSNKVTEKGKDVELRCDPISGHTALYWYRQSLGQGLEFLIYFQGNSAPDKSGLPSDRFSAERTGGSVSTLTIQRTQQEDSAVYLCASSLGGNSRHHFGSGTRLTVV.

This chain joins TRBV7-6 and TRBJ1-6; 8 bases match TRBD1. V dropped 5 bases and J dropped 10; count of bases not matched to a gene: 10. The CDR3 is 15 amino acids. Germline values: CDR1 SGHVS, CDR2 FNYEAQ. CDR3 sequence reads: CASSPAQGDDSPLHF. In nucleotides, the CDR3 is TGTGCCAGCAGCCCCGCACAGGGGGACGACTCACCCCTCCACTTT.

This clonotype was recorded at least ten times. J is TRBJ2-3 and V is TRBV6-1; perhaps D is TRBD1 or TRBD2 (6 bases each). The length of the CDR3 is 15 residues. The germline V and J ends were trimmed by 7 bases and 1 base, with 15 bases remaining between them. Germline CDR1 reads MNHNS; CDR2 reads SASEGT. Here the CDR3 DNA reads TGTGCCAGCATCCCAGAGGGGGGTCGCACAGATACGCAGTATTTT. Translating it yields CASIPEGGRTDTQYF.

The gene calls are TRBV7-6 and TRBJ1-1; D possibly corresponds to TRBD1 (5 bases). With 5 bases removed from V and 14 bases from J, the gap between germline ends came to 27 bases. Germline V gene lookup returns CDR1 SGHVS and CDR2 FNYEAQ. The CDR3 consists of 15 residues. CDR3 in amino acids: CASSARGSYEQYFFF. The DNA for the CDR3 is TGTGCCAGCAGCGCGCGGGGGAGTTACGAGCAGTACTTCTTCTTT.

CDR3 coding DNA: TGTGCCAGCAGCCACGATATGGATTCACCCCTCCACTTT. Its translation is CASSHDMDSPLHF. The chain links TRBV12-3 or TRBV12-4 to TRBJ1-6; D call uncertain. The ends were cut back, 6 bases at V and 8 bases at J, with 11 bases in the middle. This CDR3 contains 13 residues.

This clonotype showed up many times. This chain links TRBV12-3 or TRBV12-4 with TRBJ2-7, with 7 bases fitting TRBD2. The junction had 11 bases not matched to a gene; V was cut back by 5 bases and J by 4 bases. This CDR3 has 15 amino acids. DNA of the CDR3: TGTGCCAGCAGTATAACTAGCGATTTCCAATACGAGCAGTACTTC. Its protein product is CASSITSDFQYEQYF.

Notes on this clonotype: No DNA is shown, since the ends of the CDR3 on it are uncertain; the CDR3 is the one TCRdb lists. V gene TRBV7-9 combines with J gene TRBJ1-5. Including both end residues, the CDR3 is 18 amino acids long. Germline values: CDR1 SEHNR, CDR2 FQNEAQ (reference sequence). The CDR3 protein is CALEGGTEAFFGQQPQHF.

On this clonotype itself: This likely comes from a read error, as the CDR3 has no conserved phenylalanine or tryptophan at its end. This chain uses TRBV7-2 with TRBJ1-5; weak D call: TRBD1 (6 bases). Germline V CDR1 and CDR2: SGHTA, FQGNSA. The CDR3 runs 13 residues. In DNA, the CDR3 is TGCGCCAGCAGCCGGACAGTGTATCGGGCTCAGCATTTG. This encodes CASSRTVYRAQHL.

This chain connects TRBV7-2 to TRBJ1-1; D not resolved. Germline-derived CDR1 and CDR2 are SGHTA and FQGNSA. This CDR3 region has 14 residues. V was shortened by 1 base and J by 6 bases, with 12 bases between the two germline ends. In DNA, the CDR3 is TGTGCCAGCAGCTTAGGTCCACGCAACCCTGAAGCTTTCTTT. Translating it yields CASSLGPRNPEAFF.

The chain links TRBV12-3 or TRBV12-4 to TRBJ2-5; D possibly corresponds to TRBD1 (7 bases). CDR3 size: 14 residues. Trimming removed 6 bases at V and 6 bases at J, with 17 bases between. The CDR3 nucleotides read TGTGCCAGCAGCCTGGAGGCAGGGGGGAAGACCCAGTACTTC. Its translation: CASSLEAGGKTQYF.

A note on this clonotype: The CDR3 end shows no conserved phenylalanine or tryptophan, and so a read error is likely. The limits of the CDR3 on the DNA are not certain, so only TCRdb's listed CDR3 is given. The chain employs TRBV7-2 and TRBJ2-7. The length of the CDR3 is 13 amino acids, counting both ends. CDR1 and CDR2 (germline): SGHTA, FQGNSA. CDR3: CASSLQSSYNSPL.

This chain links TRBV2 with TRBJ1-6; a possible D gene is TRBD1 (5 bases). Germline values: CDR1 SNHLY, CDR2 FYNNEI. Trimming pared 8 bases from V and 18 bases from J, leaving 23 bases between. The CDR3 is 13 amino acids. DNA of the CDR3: TGTGCCAGCGCTGAAGCCACCGTCGGGACCCCCCACTTT. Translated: CASAEATVGTPHF.

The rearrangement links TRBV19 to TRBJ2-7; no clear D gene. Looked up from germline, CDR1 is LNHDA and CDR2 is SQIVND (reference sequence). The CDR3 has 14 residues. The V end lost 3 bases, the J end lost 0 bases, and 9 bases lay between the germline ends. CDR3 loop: CASSILGSSYEQYF. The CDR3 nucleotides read TGTGCCAGTAGTATCCTAGGCAGCTCCTACGAGCAGTACTTC.

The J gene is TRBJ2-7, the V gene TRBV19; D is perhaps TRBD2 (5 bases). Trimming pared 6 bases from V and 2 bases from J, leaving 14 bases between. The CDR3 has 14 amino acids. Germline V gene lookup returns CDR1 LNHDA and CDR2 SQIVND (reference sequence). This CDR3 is CASSLGEYAYEQYF. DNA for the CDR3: TGTGCCAGTAGCCTGGGAGAATATGCCTACGAGCAGTACTTC.

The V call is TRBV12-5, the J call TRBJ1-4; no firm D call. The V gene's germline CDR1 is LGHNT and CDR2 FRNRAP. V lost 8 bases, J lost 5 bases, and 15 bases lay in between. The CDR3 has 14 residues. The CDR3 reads CASSRGGPNEKLFF. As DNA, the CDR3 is TGTGCTAGTAGCCGTGGCGGGCCGAATGAAAAACTGTTTTTT.

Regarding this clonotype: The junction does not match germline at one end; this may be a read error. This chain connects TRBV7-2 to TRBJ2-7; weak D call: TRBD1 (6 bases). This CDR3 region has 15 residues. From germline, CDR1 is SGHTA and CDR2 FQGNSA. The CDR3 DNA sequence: TGCGCCAGCAGCCAAGCCGCGACAGGCTTCGCCGAGCAGTACTTC. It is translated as CASSQAATGFAEQYF.

CDR3 nucleotides: TGTGCCAGCAGCTTAGCACGGAATATGAACTACGAGCAGTACTTC. This sequence encodes CASSLARNMNYEQYF. The V gene is TRBV11-2, the J gene TRBJ2-7; the D is unclear. This CDR3 region has 15 residues. V lost 1 base and J 3 bases, leaving 13 bases between the germline ends. Germline CDR1 and CDR2: SGHAT and FQNNGV.